This TCR beta chain emerged from a study of radiotherapy plus CTLA-4 blockade in lung cancer. Overall study: Objective response was observed in 18% of patients, and disease control in roughly 30%.

This clone is labeled medium-sized. What it binds is not known. Repertoires were generated with immunoSEQ multiplex PCR, while TCRdb's copy carries only in-frame clones and drops some. The sample consists of tens of thousands of clones, about 80% of them appearing once. Overall study results and limits: Subsequent to radiotherapy plus ipilimumab, tumor-derived TCR clones underwent expansion in blood.

With ipilimumab providing CTLA-4 blockade, focal radiation was administered to patients who had chemo-refractory metastatic non-small-cell lung cancer. This CDR3 spans 16 amino acids. The germline gives CDR1 LGHNA, CDR2 YSLEER. The V end lost 0 bases, the J end lost 6 bases, and 15 bases lay between the germline ends. The chain recombines TRBV4-3 with TRBJ1-5; a possible D gene is TRBD1 (5 bases). The sequence derives from a human donor with non-small cell lung cancer who had stable disease on radiotherapy plus ipilimumab. Sequenced here: peripheral blood, sampled from a patient treated with radiotherapy plus ipilimumab. DNA for the CDR3: TGCGCCAGCAGCCAAGATTTGGGGGGGTCAGGTCAGCCCCAGCATTTT. Residues: CASSQDLGGSGQPQHF.